The 23 T cell receptor beta chains below come from one sample, sequenced in a study of cytomegalovirus exposure and HLA in healthy donors. PCR primers comprised 60 Vbeta and 13 Jbeta primers. Repertoires were generated with immunoSEQ multiplex PCR, while TCRdb's copy carries only in-frame clones and drops some. The table lists 130,000 or so clones, roughly 9.6% of them singletons, with approximately 7.5% in the top ten. The sequenced material came from PBMCs. These TCRs come from a middle-aged woman in good health and CMV-seropositive.

Concerning this clone: An end of the junction differs from the germline gene, which may be a read error. This same CDR3 is encoded by further DNA sequences in the sample. This rearrangement joins TRBV6-5 to TRBJ1-2, with no clear D. Germline V gene lookup returns CDR1 MNHEY and CDR2 SVGAGI. CDR3 length: 12 amino acids. The CDR3 region is CASSSLPYGYTF. DNA for the CDR3: TGTGCAAGCAGTTCTCTCCCGTATGGCTACACCTTC.

This clone showed up just a few times. The genes are TRBV2 and TRBJ1-2; D is possibly TRBD1 (5 bases). This CDR3 contains 14 residues. V lost 7 bases to trimming and J lost 5 bases, with 17 bases between them. Germline lookup yields CDR1 SNHLY and CDR2 FYNNEI. The CDR3 sequence is CASMTGGFIYGYTF. The DNA of the CDR3 is TGTGCCAGCATGACGGGGGGGTTCATATATGGCTACACCTTC.

Only a few counts were recorded for this clone. The rearrangement joins TRBV19 to TRBJ1-1, with TRBD1 matching 8 bases. This CDR3 has 14 residues. Unmatched junction bases numbered 5, after V lost 7 bases and J lost 1 base. The germline gives CDR1 LNHDA, CDR2 SQIVND (reference sequence). The CDR3 DNA sequence: TGTGCCAGTACCGGACAGGGTAGGAACACTGAAGCTTTCTTT. This sequence encodes CASTGQGRNTEAFF.

This clone was counted only a few times. The chain uses TRBV6-5 and TRBJ1-3; TRBD1 might be the D (6 bases). The length of the CDR3 is 15 residues. Germline V gene sequence: CDR1 MNHEY, CDR2 SVGAGI. Trimming left V 6 bases short and J 6 bases short, with 18 bases between. The CDR3 DNA reads as TGTGCCAGCAGCCCTAATGGGGGCGAGGAAAACACCATATATTTT. Residues: CASSPNGGEENTIYF.

This clone has just a few counts. The V gene is TRBV4-1, the J gene TRBJ2-7, with 10 bases identical to TRBD2. This CDR3 region has 18 residues. CDR1 MGHRA and CDR2 YSYEKL come from the germline V gene. The J segment lost 1 base and the V segment lost 0 bases, leaving 9 bases of the junction unmatched. CDR3 in amino acids: CASSQDQASGGDSYEQYF. DNA for the CDR3: TGCGCCAGCAGCCAAGATCAGGCTAGCGGGGGCGATTCCTACGAGCAGTACTTC.

The chain employs TRBV27 and TRBJ2-7, with 7 bases lining up with TRBD2. Germline CDR1 is MNHEY and CDR2 is SMNVEV (reference sequence). J gave up 13 bases and V 5 bases, and 11 bases lay outside the gene matches. There are 12 residues in the CDR3. CDR3 nucleotides: TGTGCCAGCAGTGTAATGGGAGGGTCGCAATACTTC. Translating gives CASSVMGGSQYF.

This clone has only a few counts. This chain links TRBV5-1 with TRBJ1-1; TRBD1 is a possible D gene (6 bases). Trimming cost V 0 bases and J 4 bases, with 7 bases left between them. The CDR3 contains 13 residues. The germline V gene encodes CDR1 SGHRS and CDR2 YFSETQ. The CDR3 DNA is TGCGCCAGCAGCTTGGAAGGGGGCACTGAAGCTTTCTTT. Translation gives CASSLEGGTEAFF.

In this sample, this clone turned up a few times. V and J are TRBV7-9 and TRBJ2-5; 7 nucleotides agree with TRBD1. In germline, CDR1 is SEHNR, CDR2 FQNEAQ (reference sequence). With 2 bases clipped from V and 2 bases from J, the junction kept 5 bases outside the gene matches. CDR3 length: 15 amino acids. The CDR3 sequence: CASSLNSGQQETQYF. The CDR3 DNA is TGTGCCAGCAGCTTAAACTCGGGACAGCAAGAGACCCAGTACTTC. Filled out from reference TRBV7-9 and TRBJ2-5, the complete variable domain reads DTGVSQNPRHKITKRGQNVTFRCDPISEHNRLYWYRQTLGQGPEFLTYFQNEAQLEKSRLLSDRFSAERPKGSFSTLEIQRTEQGDSAMYLCASSLNSGQQETQYFGPGTRLLVL.

The count of this clone is one. The V gene is TRBV14, the J gene TRBJ2-5; D remains ambiguous. The CDR3 has 13 residues. Per germline, CDR1 SGHDN and CDR2 FVKESK. The V and J ends lost 4 bases and 1 base respectively, with 7 bases between them. CDR3: CASSPRLQETQYF. CDR3 DNA sequence: TGTGCCAGCAGCCCGCGCCTCCAAGAGACCCAGTACTTC.

A few counts support this clone. The chain employs TRBV18 and TRBJ2-3; possible D gene TRBD2, 7 bases. Trimming removed 2 bases from V and 0 bases from J, with 15 bases in between. The V gene's germline CDR1 is KGHSH and CDR2 LQKENI. CDR3 length: 17 amino acids. CDR3 sequence: CASSPIGGGFSTDTQYF. The CDR3 DNA sequence: TGTGCCAGCTCACCAATTGGCGGGGGCTTTAGCACAGATACGCAGTATTTT.

The chain has TRBV7-2 and TRBJ2-5; 12 bases align to TRBD2. With 3 bases clipped from V and 2 bases from J, the junction kept 4 bases outside the gene matches. Germline V CDR1 and CDR2: SGHTA, FQGNSA. The CDR3 sequence is 16 residues long. The CDR3 DNA follows: TGTGCCAGCAGCTTGACAACTAGCGGGGGGCAAGAGACCCAGTACTTC. It yields the protein CASSLTTSGGQETQYF.

This clone was detected a few times. The junction shows a germline mismatch at one end, possibly a read error. This chain connects TRBV7-9 to TRBJ2-7, with 7 bases lining up with TRBD2. CDR3 length equals 13 residues. Per the germline V gene, CDR1 is SEHNR and CDR2 is FQNEAQ (reference sequence). DNA for the CDR3: TGTGCCAGCAGCTTAGCTCTGTCGGGAGGTAGGGTCTTC. It is translated as CASSLALSGGRVF.

This clone was seen more than once but under ten times. The chain couples TRBV19 to TRBJ1-2; D may be TRBD1 (5 bases). V lost 0 bases and J lost 10, with 9 bases in between. The CDR3 consists of 12 residues. Germline V CDR1 and CDR2: LNHDA, SQIVND (reference sequence). The DNA of the CDR3 is TGTGCCAGTAGTATAGAATGGACACCCTACACCTTC. Translated, it gives CASSIEWTPYTF.

This clone was seen more than once but under ten times. Other DNA variants within this sample encode the same CDR3. This rearrangement joins TRBV7-2 to TRBJ1-1; TRBD1 might be the D (5 bases). The CDR3 loop spans 13 amino acids. CDR1 and CDR2 from the germline V gene are SGHTA and FQGNSA. Trimming removed 4 bases from V and 1 base from J, with 7 bases in between. The CDR3 region is CASSSGQNTEAFF. The DNA for the CDR3 is TGTGCCAGCAGCTCAGGACAGAACACTGAAGCTTTCTTT.

The chain couples TRBV7-8 to TRBJ1-3, with 11 bases that match TRBD1. Trimming removed 4 bases from V and 7 bases from J; junction bases left unmatched: 6. Germline lookup yields CDR1 SGHVS and CDR2 FQNEAQ. The CDR3 covers 15 residues. CDR3 nucleotide sequence: TGTGCCAGCAGCTGGCGGACAGGGGGCTTGAACACCATATATTTT. It yields the protein CASSWRTGGLNTIYF.

The chain uses TRBV2 and TRBJ1-1, with 7 positions matching TRBD1. The germline gives CDR1 SNHLY, CDR2 FYNNEI. The CDR3 covers 15 residues. With 5 bases clipped from V and 1 base from J, the junction kept 7 bases outside the gene matches. The DNA of the CDR3 is TGTGCCAGCAGTCAAGGACAGGCTGGGAACACTGAAGCTTTCTTT. This translates into CASSQGQAGNTEAFF.

This clone has just a few counts. This chain joins TRBV5-4 and TRBJ2-1; 10 bases fit TRBD2. The CDR3 is 15 residues long. Germline V gives CDR1 SGHNT, CDR2 YYREEE (reference sequence). With V trimmed by 5 bases and J by 9 bases, 11 bases remained unmatched. DNA for the CDR3: TGTGCCAGCAGTGGACTAGCGGAAAAACGGCGTGAGCAGTTCTTC. This gives the protein CASSGLAEKRREQFF.

The chain links TRBV5-4 to TRBJ2-2; 7 bases are shared with TRBD1. V lost 4 bases to trimming and J lost 4 bases; unmatched junction nucleotides: 7. The CDR3 sequence is 15 residues long. Looked up from germline, CDR1 is SGHNT and CDR2 is YYREEE (reference sequence). CDR3 nucleotides: TGTGCCAGCAGCCTTACAGGGGTCGGCACCGGGGAGCTGTTTTTT. Protein product: CASSLTGVGTGELFF.

The chain joins TRBV7-2 to TRBJ2-7; tentatively, D is TRBD2 (6 bases). V was shortened by 6 bases and J by 0 bases, with 12 bases between the two germline ends. This CDR3 comprises 14 residues. Germline V gene sequence: CDR1 SGHTA, CDR2 FQGNSA. CDR3 protein: CASRPGGSSYEQYF. CDR3 DNA sequence: TGTGCCAGCAGGCCAGGAGGGAGCTCCTACGAGCAGTACTTC.

This chain uses TRBV10-2 with TRBJ1-2; TRBD1 agrees at 7 bases. Germline V gene data show CDR1 as WSHSY and CDR2 as SAAADI. J gave up 5 bases and V 5 bases, and 2 bases lay outside the gene matches. This CDR3 is built from 12 residues. The CDR3 DNA reads TGCGCCAGCAGTTCAGGGGGTTATGGCTACACCTTC. As protein: CASSSGGYGYTF.

The V gene is TRBV10-3, the J gene TRBJ2-1; no firm D call. This CDR3 has 13 residues. The V gene's germline CDR1 is ENHRY and CDR2 SYGVKD. V shed 3 bases and J shed 7 bases, with 10 bases lying between them. CDR3 nucleotides: TGTGCCATCAGTGACAGGATAGGAAATGAGCAGTTCTTC. Amino acid sequence: CAISDRIGNEQFF.

This clone has only a few counts. This sequence joins TRBV5-5 and TRBJ2-5; weak D call: TRBD2 (5 bases). Germline V lookup: CDR1 SGHKS, CDR2 YYEKEE (reference sequence). Trimming cost V 0 bases and J 1 base, with 13 bases left between them. The CDR3 sequence is 16 residues long. CDR3 sequence: CASSLGKLGIQETQYF. DNA for the CDR3: TGTGCCAGCAGCTTGGGGAAACTAGGCATCCAAGAGACCCAGTACTTC.

This clone has more than one count but fewer than ten. The V gene is TRBV7-9, the J gene TRBJ1-1; TRBD1 aligns across 8 bases. The CDR3 runs to 12 residues. The trim removed 5 bases at V and 10 bases at J, leaving 6 bases unmatched. Germline V gene data show CDR1 as SEHNR and CDR2 as FQNEAQ (reference sequence). CDR3 sequence: CASSRSDRGAFF. The DNA for the CDR3 is TGTGCCAGCAGCCGGTCCGACAGGGGAGCTTTCTTT.